Below, 24 T cell receptor beta chains from the same sample are listed, as sequenced in a study of cytomegalovirus exposure and HLA in healthy donors. This PCR relied on a set of 60 Vbeta primers and 13 Jbeta primers. The protocol was immunoSEQ multiplex PCR, while the TCRdb copy is restricted to in-frame clones and leaves out a portion. The sample contains some 180,000 clones, about 80% of which appear only once. The sequencing input was PBMCs. The origin of the receptors is a young man in good health and CMV-seronegative.

V is TRBV11-3 and J is TRBJ1-4; TRBD1 is a possible D gene (6 bases). Germline-derived CDR1 and CDR2 are SGHNT and YENEEA. Trimming left V 2 bases short and J 5 bases short, with 12 bases between. This CDR3 region has 15 residues. The CDR3 here is CASSLSAGVNEKLFF. CDR3 DNA sequence: TGTGCCAGCAGCTTATCGGCAGGGGTAAATGAAAAACTGTTTTTT.

The chain combines TRBV5-1 with TRBJ2-1; D may be TRBD2 (6 bases). The CDR3 extends over 14 amino acids. The V end lost 2 bases, the J end lost 4 bases, and 10 bases lay between the germline ends. Germline CDR1 is SGHRS and CDR2 is YFSETQ. The CDR3 DNA reads as TGCGCCAGCAGCTTAATAGCGGAGTACAATGAGCAGTTCTTC. Protein sequence: CASSLIAEYNEQFF.

V and J are TRBV10-3 and TRBJ2-2; TRBD1 might be the D (7 bases). Trimming took 4 bases from V and 8 from J, leaving 20 bases between them. From germline, CDR1 is ENHRY and CDR2 SYGVKD. The CDR3 is 16 amino acids. The DNA of the CDR3 is TGTGCCATCAGTGCTGGGACAGAGACGGGGGTTGGGGAGCTGTTTTTT. This translates into CAISAGTETGVGELFF.

This chain connects TRBV2 to TRBJ1-4, with D perhaps TRBD1 (5 bases). Germline CDR1 SNHLY, CDR2 FYNNEI. The CDR3 is 16 amino acids. V was shortened by 3 bases and J by 7 bases, with 18 bases between the two germline ends. This CDR3 is CASSEHTSGGGEKLFF. The CDR3 nucleotides are TGTGCCAGCAGTGAGCATACTTCGGGGGGTGGTGAAAAACTGTTTTTT.

V is TRBV29-1 and J is TRBJ1-1; D remains ambiguous. Germline V gene data show CDR1 as SQVTM and CDR2 as ANQGSEA. V was pared by 5 bases and J by 4 bases, with 11 bases between. The CDR3 is 12 residues long. CDR3 residues: CSVQLGRTEAFF. CDR3 in DNA: TGCAGCGTTCAACTAGGGCGCACTGAAGCTTTCTTT.

This chain connects TRBV5-1 to TRBJ2-1; 12 nucleotides agree with TRBD2. The ends lost 0 bases at V and 0 bases at J; junction bases unmatched: 1. The CDR3 spans 17 residues. Germline CDR1 SGHRS, CDR2 YFSETQ. CDR3 nucleotide sequence: TGCGCCAGCAGCTTGGGGACTAGCGGGACCTCCTACAATGAGCAGTTCTTC. Its translation is CASSLGTSGTSYNEQFF.

The V gene is TRBV30, the J gene TRBJ1-2; 8 bases match TRBD1. Germline trimming cut 4 bases from V and 7 bases from J; bases unmatched to any gene: 5. This CDR3 has 12 residues. Looked up from germline, CDR1 is GTSNPN and CDR2 is SVGIG (reference sequence). The CDR3 loop is CAWNLGTGGYTF. The CDR3 DNA reads as TGTGCCTGGAACCTGGGGACAGGTGGCTACACCTTC.

This chain connects TRBV4-1 to TRBJ1-1, with 8 bases fitting TRBD1. J lost 3 bases, V lost 1 base, and 4 bases had no gene match. The CDR3 is 15 residues long. Per the germline V gene, CDR1 is MGHRA and CDR2 is YSYEKL. DNA of the CDR3: TGCGCCAGCAGCCAAGCCGGGACAGGATACACTGAAGCTTTCTTT. This codes for CASSQAGTGYTEAFF.

The chain uses TRBV6-1 and TRBJ1-1; 9 nucleotides align to TRBD1. The germline gives CDR1 MNHNS, CDR2 SASEGT. V shed 6 bases and J 4 bases; nucleotides not matched to a gene: 3. CDR3 size: 13 residues. The CDR3 DNA reads as TGTGCCAGCAGAAAACAGGGGGCCACTGAAGCTTTCTTT. Encoded protein: CASRKQGATEAFF.

The rearrangement joins TRBV4-2 to TRBJ2-1; D perhaps matches TRBD2 (5 bases). V was cut by 1 base and J by 3 bases, with 13 bases left in between. This CDR3 region has 16 residues. Germline lookup yields CDR1 LGHNA and CDR2 YNFKEQ. The CDR3 protein is CASSQGGVTSYNEQFF. The CDR3 DNA is TGTGCCAGCAGCCAAGGTGGCGTAACTAGCTACAATGAGCAGTTCTTC.

The chain uses TRBV30 and TRBJ2-7; no reliable D call. The CDR3 runs 12 residues. The germline V gene encodes CDR1 GTSNPN and CDR2 SVGIG (reference sequence). V was shortened by 0 bases and J by 3 bases, with 6 bases between the two germline ends. The CDR3 DNA reads as TGTGCCTGGAGTGTACGGAGCTACGAGCAGTACTTC. Translated, it gives CAWSVRSYEQYF.

The rearrangement uses TRBV15 and TRBJ1-5, with TRBD1 matching 8 bases. The length of the CDR3 is 17 residues. The V gene end was trimmed by 3 bases and the J gene end by 2 bases; junction bases not matched to a gene: 9. CDR1 and CDR2 from the germline V gene are LNHNV and YYDKDF (reference sequence). DNA for the CDR3: TGTGCCACCAGCAGGACAGGGGAAGAGGTCGGCAATCAGCCCCAGCATTTT. This gives the protein CATSRTGEEVGNQPQHF.

The rearrangement joins TRBV18 to TRBJ1-2; 8 nucleotides agree with TRBD1. The V and J ends lost 3 bases and 4 bases, in that order; junction bases with no gene match: 7. The CDR3 totals 15 residues. Germline V CDR1 and CDR2: KGHSH, LQKENI. DNA for the CDR3: TGTGCCAGCTCACCCTCTACAGGGGGAGCCTATGGCTACACCTTC. Protein product: CASSPSTGGAYGYTF. The full variable domain, with the rest looked up from reference TRBV18 and TRBJ1-2, is NAGVMQNPRHLVRRRGQEARLRCSPMKGHSHVYWYRQLPEEGLKFMVYLQKENIIDESGMPKERFSAEFPKEGPSILRIQQVVRGDSAAYFCASSPSTGGAYGYTFGSGTRLTVV.

In this sample, this clone turned up a few times. This chain uses TRBV14 with TRBJ2-7; D may be TRBD1 (6 bases). Trimming removed 1 base from V and 1 base from J, with 14 bases in between. Germline lookup yields CDR1 SGHDN and CDR2 FVKESK. This CDR3 is 16 amino acids long. This CDR3 is CASSQVAGQLSYEQYF. In DNA form, the CDR3 reads TGTGCCAGCAGCCAAGTGGCAGGACAGCTATCCTACGAGCAGTACTTC.

The chain is built from TRBV9 and TRBJ1-4; the match to TRBD1 covers 7 bases. The CDR3 is made up of 13 amino acids. Germline values: CDR1 SGDLS, CDR2 YYNGEE. The V and J ends lost 4 bases and 6 bases, in that order; junction bases with no gene match: 3. CDR3 in DNA: TGTGCCAGCAGCCCCACAGGGGATGAAAAACTGTTTTTT. Residues: CASSPTGDEKLFF.

The genes are TRBV30 and TRBJ2-1; perhaps TRBD2 as D (7 bases). Germline assignment: CDR1 GTSNPN and CDR2 SVGIG (reference sequence). V lost 1 base and J 2 bases, leaving 12 bases between the germline ends. The CDR3 contains 15 residues. The CDR3 sequence is CAWSGGGLPYNEQFF. DNA of the CDR3: TGTGCCTGGAGTGGGGGGGGGCTCCCCTACAATGAGCAGTTCTTC.

The V gene is TRBV2, the J gene TRBJ1-1; D unresolved. V was clipped by 8 bases and J by 2 bases, with 15 bases between them. Germline CDR1 is SNHLY and CDR2 is FYNNEI. The CDR3 runs to 14 residues. DNA for the CDR3: TGTGCCAGCCGGGGTCGACCTTATAACACTGAAGCTTTCTTT. Translation gives CASRGRPYNTEAFF.

This clone was detected once. CDR3 DNA: TGCAGCGCTGCCCCGACAGGGGCCGGCGAGCAGTACTTC. It specifies CSAAPTGAGEQYF. V usage is TRBV29-1 and J usage is TRBJ2-7; 8 nucleotides agree with TRBD1. In germline, CDR1 is SQVTM, CDR2 ANQGSEA. The CDR3 contains 13 residues. The junction had 11 bases not matched to a gene; V was cut back by 7 bases and J by 6 bases.

The DNA for the CDR3 is TGCGCCAGCAGTCCCCCGTATAGCGGGGGGGCAGATGAGCAGTTCTTC. This encodes CASSPPYSGGADEQFF. The chain combines TRBV4-1 with TRBJ2-1, with 11 bases identical to TRBD2. Germline loops: CDR1 MGHRA, CDR2 YSYEKL. J was trimmed by 8 bases and V by 6 bases; bases with no gene match: 12. The CDR3 consists of 16 residues.

The chain joins TRBV9 to TRBJ1-2; D not certain. Germline-derived CDR1 and CDR2 are SGDLS and YYNGEE. The CDR3 contains 12 residues. Deletions cut 3 bases from V and 8 bases from J, with 11 bases between. This chain's CDR3 is CASSDESGGYTF. The CDR3 nucleotides read TGTGCCAGCAGCGATGAATCGGGGGGCTACACCTTC.

The chain has TRBV7-2 and TRBJ2-1, with 8 bases aligning to TRBD1. Germline V gene lookup returns CDR1 SGHTA and CDR2 FQGNSA. The CDR3 sequence is 15 residues long. With 1 base clipped from V and 6 bases from J, the junction kept 5 bases outside the gene matches. The DNA of the CDR3 is TGTGCCAGCAGCTTAGGGACAGGGAATCGCAATGAGCAGTTCTTC. It encodes CASSLGTGNRNEQFF.

In this sample, this clone turned up a few times. The rearrangement links TRBV29-1 to TRBJ1-2; 7 nucleotides agree with TRBD1. This CDR3 contains 12 residues. Germline V gene lookup returns CDR1 SQVTM and CDR2 ANQGSEA. Trimming cost V 7 bases and J 2 bases; bases outside gene matches: 4. The CDR3 sequence is CSAPGQNYGYTF. CDR3 sequence (DNA): TGCAGCGCACCGGGACAGAACTATGGCTACACCTTC.

J is TRBJ1-5 and V is TRBV30, with D perhaps matching TRBD1 (6 bases). The CDR3 spans 14 residues. CDR1 is GTSNPN and CDR2 is SVGIG in the germline V gene (reference sequence). Trimming shortened V by 2 bases and J by 3 bases, and 11 bases separated the two germline ends. In nucleotides, the CDR3 is TGTGCCTGGAGTAACAGGGCCGACAATCAGCCCCAGCATTTT. This sequence encodes CAWSNRADNQPQHF.

The J gene is TRBJ2-2, the V gene TRBV7-3; D possibly corresponds to TRBD1 (5 bases). CDR1 is SGHTA and CDR2 is FQGTGA in the germline V gene. There are 13 residues in the CDR3. Trimming took 7 bases from V and 1 from J, leaving 7 bases between them. CDR3 coding DNA: TGTGCCAGCAAGGACAAGAACACCGGGGAGCTGTTTTTT. As protein: CASKDKNTGELFF.